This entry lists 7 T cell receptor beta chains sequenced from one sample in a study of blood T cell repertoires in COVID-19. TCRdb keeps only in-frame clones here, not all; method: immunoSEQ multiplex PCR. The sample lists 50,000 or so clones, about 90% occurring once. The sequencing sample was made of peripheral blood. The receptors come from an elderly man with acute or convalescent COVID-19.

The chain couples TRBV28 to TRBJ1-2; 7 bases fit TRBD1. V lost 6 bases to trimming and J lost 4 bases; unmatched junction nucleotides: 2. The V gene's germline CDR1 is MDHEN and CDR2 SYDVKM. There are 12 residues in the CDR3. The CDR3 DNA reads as TGTGCCAGCAGACAGGGGACCTATGGCTACACCTTC. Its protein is CASRQGTYGYTF.

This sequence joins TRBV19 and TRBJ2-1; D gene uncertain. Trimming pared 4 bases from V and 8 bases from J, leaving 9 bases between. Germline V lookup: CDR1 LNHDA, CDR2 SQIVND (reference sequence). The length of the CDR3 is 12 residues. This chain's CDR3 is CASSTDSHEQFF. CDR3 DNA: TGTGCCAGTAGTACCGATAGCCATGAGCAGTTCTTC. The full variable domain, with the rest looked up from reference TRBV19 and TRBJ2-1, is DGGITQSPKYLFRKEGQNVTLSCEQNLNHDAMYWYRQDPGQGLRLIYYSQIVNDFQKGDIAEGYSVSREKKESFPLTVTSAQKNPTAFYLCASSTDSHEQFFGPGTRLTVL.

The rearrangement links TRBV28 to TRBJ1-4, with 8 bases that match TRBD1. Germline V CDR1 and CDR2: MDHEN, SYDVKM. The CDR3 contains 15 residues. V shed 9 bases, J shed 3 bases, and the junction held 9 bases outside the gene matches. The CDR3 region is CASRDRGTPNEKLFF. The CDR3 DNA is TGTGCCAGTAGAGACAGGGGCACTCCTAATGAAAAACTGTTTTTT.

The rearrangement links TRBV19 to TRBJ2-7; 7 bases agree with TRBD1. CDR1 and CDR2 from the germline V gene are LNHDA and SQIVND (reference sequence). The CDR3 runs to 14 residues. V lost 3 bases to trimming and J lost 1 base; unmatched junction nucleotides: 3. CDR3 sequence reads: CASSIRQGSYEQYF. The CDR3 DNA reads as TGTGCCAGTAGTATTAGACAGGGTTCCTACGAGCAGTACTTC.

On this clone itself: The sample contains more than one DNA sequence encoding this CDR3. CDR3 sequence: CASSVQGASGNTIYF. DNA for the CDR3: TGTGCCAGCAGCGTTCAGGGGGCTTCTGGAAACACCATATATTTT. V gene TRBV9 combines with J gene TRBJ1-3, with 8 bases fitting TRBD1. CDR3 length: 15 amino acids. Germline V CDR1 and CDR2: SGDLS, YYNGEE. Trimming at V came to 2 bases and at J to 1 base, leaving 2 bases not matched to a gene.

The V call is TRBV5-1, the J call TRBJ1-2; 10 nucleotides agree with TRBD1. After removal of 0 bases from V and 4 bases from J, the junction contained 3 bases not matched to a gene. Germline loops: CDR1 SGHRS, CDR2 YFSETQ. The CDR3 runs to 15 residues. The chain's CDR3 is CASSLETGGFYGYTF. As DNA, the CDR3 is TGCGCCAGCAGCTTGGAGACAGGGGGCTTCTATGGCTACACCTTC.

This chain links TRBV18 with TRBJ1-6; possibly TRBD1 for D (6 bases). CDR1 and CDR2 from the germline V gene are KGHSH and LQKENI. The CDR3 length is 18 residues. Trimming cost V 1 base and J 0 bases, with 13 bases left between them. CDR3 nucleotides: TGTGCCAGCTCACCACAACGACAGGCCGTCTCCTATAATTCACCCCTCCACTTT. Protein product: CASSPQRQAVSYNSPLHF.